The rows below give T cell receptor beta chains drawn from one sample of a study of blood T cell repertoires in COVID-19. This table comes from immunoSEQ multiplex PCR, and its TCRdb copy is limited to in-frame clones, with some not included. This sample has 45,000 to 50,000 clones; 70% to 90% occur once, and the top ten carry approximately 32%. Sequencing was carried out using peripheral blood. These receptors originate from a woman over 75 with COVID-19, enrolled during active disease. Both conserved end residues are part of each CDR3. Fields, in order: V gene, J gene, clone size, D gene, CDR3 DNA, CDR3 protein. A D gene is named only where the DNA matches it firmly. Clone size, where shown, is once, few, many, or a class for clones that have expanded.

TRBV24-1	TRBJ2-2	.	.	TGTGCCACCAGTGATCCAACCTGGACTCGCGGCCTCACCGGGGAGCTGTTTTTT	CATSDPTWTRGLTGELFF
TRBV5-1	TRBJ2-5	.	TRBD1	TGCGCCAGCAGCTTGGCCCCGACAGGGACCCAAGAGACCCAGTACTTC	CASSLAPTGTQETQYF
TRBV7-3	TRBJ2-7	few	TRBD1	TGTGCCAGCAGCTTAAACCCCGGGACAGGGTACAGAGAGCAGTACTTC	CASSLNPGTGYREQYF
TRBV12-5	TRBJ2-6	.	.	TGTGCTAGTGCATCTGGGGCCAACGTCCTGACTTTC	CASASGANVLTF
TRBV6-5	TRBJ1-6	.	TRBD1	TGTGCCAGCAGTTACTCAGACAGGGGTAGAAGACTCCACTTT	CASSYSDRGRRLHF
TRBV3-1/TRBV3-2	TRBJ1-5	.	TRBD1	TGTGCCAGCAGCCAAGCCCCAGGGGGAGGTCAGCCCCAGCATTTT	CASSQAPGGGQPQHF
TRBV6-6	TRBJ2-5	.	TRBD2	TGTGCCAGCAGTCCCTCCATATCTAGCGGCAGATGGGGGGAGACCCAGTACTTC	CASSPSISSGRWGETQYF
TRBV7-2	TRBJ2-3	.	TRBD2	TGTGCCAGCAGCTCGAACATAGCGGGGGGGGTAGATACGCAGTATTTT	CASSSNIAGGVDTQYF
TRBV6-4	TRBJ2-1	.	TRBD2	TGTGCCAGCAGCGTTCAACTAGCGGGGGGCCCCAATGAGCAGTTCTTC	CASSVQLAGGPNEQFF
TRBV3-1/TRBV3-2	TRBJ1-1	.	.	TGTGCCAGCAGCCCCGAATTAATCAGGGGGAACACTGAAGCTTTCTTT	CASSPELIRGNTEAFF
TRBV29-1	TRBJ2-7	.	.	TGCAGCGTTGAAGCCGGGCAGGGATTCTACGAGCAGTACTTC	CSVEAGQGFYEQYF
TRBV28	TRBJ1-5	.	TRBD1	TGTGCCAGCAGTTTAAATAAACAGGGGAATCAGCCCCAGCATTTT	CASSLNKQGNQPQHF
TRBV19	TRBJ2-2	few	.	TGTGCCACTCGGATATCCGGGGGACTTCGGACCGGGGAGCTGTTTTTT	CATRISGGLRTGELFF
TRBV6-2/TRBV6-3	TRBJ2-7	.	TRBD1	TGTGCCAGCAGTTACTCGAGGACAGGGGAAACGAACTCCTACGAGCAGTACTTC	CASSYSRTGETNSYEQYF
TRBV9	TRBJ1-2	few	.	TGTGCCAGCAGCGTAGGTCCAGGGCATGGCTACACCTTC	CASSVGPGHGYTF
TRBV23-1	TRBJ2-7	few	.	TGCGCCAGCAGTCAATGGGACAACTACGAGCAGTACTTC	CASSQWDNYEQYF
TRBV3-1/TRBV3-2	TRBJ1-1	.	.	TGTGCCAGCAGCCATCTGGGGCTGAACACTGAAGCTTTCTTT	CASSHLGLNTEAFF
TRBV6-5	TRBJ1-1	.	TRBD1	TGTGCCAGCCGCTGGTCGGGACAGAAGAACACTGAAGCTTTCTTT	CASRWSGQKNTEAFF
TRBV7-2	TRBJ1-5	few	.	TGTGCCAGCAGCTCGTCTGACAAACAGCCCCAGCATTTT	CASSSSDKQPQHF
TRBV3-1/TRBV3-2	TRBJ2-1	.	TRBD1	TGTGCCAGCAGCCAAGGAGGGGGCAGGAACAATGAGCAGTTCTTC	CASSQGGGRNNEQFF
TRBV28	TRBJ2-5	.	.	TGTGCCAGCAGTTTTCGGGAAGAGACCCAGTACTTC	CASSFREETQYF
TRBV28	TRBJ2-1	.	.	TGTGCCAGCAGTTTGCAGACACTCTACAATGAGCAGTTCTTC	CASSLQTLYNEQFF
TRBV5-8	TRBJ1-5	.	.	TGTGCCAGCAGCCTTCAGTCGCAGCCCCAGCATTTT	CASSLQSQPQHF